This T cell receptor beta chain was found in a study of spatial heterogeneity in lung cancer. V lost 7 bases to trimming and J lost 7 bases, with 8 bases between them. CDR3 length equals 11 residues. Germline-derived CDR1 and CDR2 are SGHVS and FQNEAQ. The presence of a unique molecular identifier marked each TCR cDNA molecule. Each CDR3 protein gets one entry after TCRdb re-called the 5' RACE reads with MiXCR. Here the sample spans 10,000 to 15,000 distinct CDR3 sequences, less than 4.5% being singletons. This clonotype was picked up many times. Its antigen is as yet unknown. Time point defined: sample taken at primary tumor resection. Donors were roughly 70 untreated early-stage non-small cell lung cancer patients. Unsorted whole RNA samples from tumor, nontumor lung or frozen PBMC were sequenced. Study-wide points: Ubiquitous expanded tumor TCRs showed up in blood more at resection than follow-up.

The chain links TRBV7-8 to TRBJ2-1; tentatively, D is TRBD2 (5 bases). The material was PBMCs, obtained at surgery. The TCR was taken from a male donor with early-stage non-small cell lung cancer. CDR3 region: CASTGKNEQFF. In DNA form, the CDR3 reads TGTGCCAGCACGGGGAAAAATGAGCAGTTCTTC.